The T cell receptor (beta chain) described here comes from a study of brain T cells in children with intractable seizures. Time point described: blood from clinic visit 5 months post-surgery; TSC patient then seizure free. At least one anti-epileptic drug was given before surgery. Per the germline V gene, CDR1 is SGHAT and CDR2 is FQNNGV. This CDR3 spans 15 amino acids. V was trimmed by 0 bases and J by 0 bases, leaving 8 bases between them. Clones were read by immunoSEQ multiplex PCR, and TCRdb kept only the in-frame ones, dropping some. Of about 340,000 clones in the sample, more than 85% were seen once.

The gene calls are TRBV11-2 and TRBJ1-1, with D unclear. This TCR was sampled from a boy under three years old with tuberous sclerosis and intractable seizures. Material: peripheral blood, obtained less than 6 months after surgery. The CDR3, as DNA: TGTGCCAGCAGCTTAGATCAGTGGCTGAACACTGAAGCTTTCTTT. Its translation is CASSLDQWLNTEAFF. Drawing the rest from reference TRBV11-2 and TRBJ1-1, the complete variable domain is EAGVAQSPRYKIIEKRQSVAFWCNPISGHATLYWYQQILGQGPKLLIQFQNNGVVDDSQLPKDRFSAERLKGVDSTLKIQPAKLEDSAVYLCASSLDQWLNTEAFFGQGTRLTVV.